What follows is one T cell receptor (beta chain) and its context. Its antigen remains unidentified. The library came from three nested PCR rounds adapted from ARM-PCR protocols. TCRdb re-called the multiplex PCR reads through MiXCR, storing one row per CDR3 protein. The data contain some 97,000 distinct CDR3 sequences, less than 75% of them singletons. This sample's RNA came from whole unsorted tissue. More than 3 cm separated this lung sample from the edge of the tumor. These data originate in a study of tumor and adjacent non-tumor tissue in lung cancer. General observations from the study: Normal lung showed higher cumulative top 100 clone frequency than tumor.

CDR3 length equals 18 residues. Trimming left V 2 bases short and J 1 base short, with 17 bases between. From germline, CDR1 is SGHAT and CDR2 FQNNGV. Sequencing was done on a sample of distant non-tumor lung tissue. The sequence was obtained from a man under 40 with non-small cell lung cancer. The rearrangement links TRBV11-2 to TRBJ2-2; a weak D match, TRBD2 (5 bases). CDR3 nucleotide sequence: TGTGCCAGCAGCTTACTCCGGGTTGGGAGTAGGAACACCGGGGAGCTGTTTTTT. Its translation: CASSLLRVGSRNTGELFF.